The 11 T cell receptor beta chains presented below share a single source sample, sequenced in a study of cytomegalovirus exposure and HLA in healthy donors. PCR amplification relied on 60 Vbeta primers (plus 13 Jbeta primers). Clones were read by immunoSEQ multiplex PCR, and TCRdb kept only the in-frame ones, dropping some. The sample lists about 140,000 clones, approximately 85% occurring once. The sample consisted of PBMCs. These receptors originate from a woman between 40 and 50 years old in good health and CMV-seronegative.

The chain carries TRBV29-1 and TRBJ1-1, with 9 bases aligning to TRBD1. Germline V gives CDR1 SQVTM, CDR2 ANQGSEA. This CDR3 comprises 14 residues. V lost 7 bases to trimming and J lost 3 bases; unmatched junction nucleotides: 9. CDR3 region: CSAKTQGADTEAFF. CDR3 DNA sequence: TGCAGCGCTAAAACACAGGGGGCGGACACTGAAGCTTTCTTT.

The chain couples TRBV18 to TRBJ2-3, with TRBD2 matching over 11 bases. Trimming at V came to 3 bases and at J to 1 base, leaving 6 bases not matched to a gene. The CDR3 has 17 amino acids. Germline values: CDR1 KGHSH, CDR2 LQKENI. This chain's CDR3 is CASSPLAGGGGTDTQYF. CDR3 nucleotides: TGTGCCAGCTCACCTCTAGCGGGAGGTGGTGGCACAGATACGCAGTATTTT.

The chain recombines TRBV19 with TRBJ1-5; a weak D match, TRBD1 (5 bases). In germline, CDR1 is LNHDA, CDR2 SQIVND (reference sequence). Trimming cost V 2 bases and J 0 bases, with 14 bases left between them. There are 17 residues in the CDR3. CDR3 residues: CASSISLTAYSNQPQHF. CDR3 nucleotides: TGTGCCAGTAGTATATCCCTGACAGCCTATAGCAATCAGCCCCAGCATTTT.

V is TRBV5-1 and J is TRBJ2-1; D might be TRBD1 (5 bases). The CDR3 is made up of 13 amino acids. The germline CDR1 and CDR2 sequences are SGHRS and YFSETQ. V was pared by 0 bases and J by 8 bases, with 9 bases between. In DNA form, the CDR3 reads TGCGCCAGCAGCTTGGGGGGCCAGGATGAGCAGTTCTTC. It specifies CASSLGGQDEQFF.

V and J are TRBV10-2 and TRBJ2-6, with D possibly being TRBD1 (6 bases). CDR1 WSHSY and CDR2 SAAADI come from the germline V gene. V was cut by 3 bases and J by 0 bases, with 12 bases left in between. The CDR3 runs to 17 residues. CDR3 in amino acids: CASSDGQRTSGANVLTF. For the CDR3, the DNA is TGCGCCAGCAGTGACGGACAGCGTACCTCTGGGGCCAACGTCCTGACTTTC.

This clone has more than one count but fewer than ten. The rearrangement joins TRBV11-3 to TRBJ1-3; 8 bases are shared with TRBD1. The CDR3 consists of 14 residues. Germline V gives CDR1 SGHNT, CDR2 YENEEA. Trimming cost V 5 bases and J 1 base; bases outside gene matches: 1. CDR3: CASSRQGSGNTIYF. The CDR3, as DNA: TGTGCCAGCAGCCGACAGGGGTCTGGAAACACCATATATTTT.

This chain links TRBV7-9 with TRBJ2-3; possibly TRBD2 for D (5 bases). The germline V gene encodes CDR1 SEHNR and CDR2 FQNEAQ (reference sequence). The V gene lost 2 bases and the J gene lost 0 bases, with 9 bases spanning the gap. The CDR3 is 15 residues long. CDR3 sequence reads: CASSLYGGSTDTQYF. For the CDR3, the DNA is TGTGCCAGCAGCTTATACGGCGGGAGCACAGATACGCAGTATTTT.

The chain employs TRBV5-1 and TRBJ1-1; 8 bases are shared with TRBD1. J lost 0 bases, V lost 3 bases, and 10 bases had no gene match. Per the germline V gene, CDR1 is SGHRS and CDR2 is YFSETQ. The CDR3 covers 17 residues. The CDR3 is CASSSTGQGGVNTEAFF. Here the CDR3 DNA reads TGCGCCAGCAGCTCAACAGGACAGGGTGGGGTGAACACTGAAGCTTTCTTT. The entire variable domain, with the rest obtained from reference TRBV5-1 and TRBJ1-1, is as follows: KAGVTQTPRYLIKTRGQQVTLSCSPISGHRSVSWYQQTPGQGLQFLFEYFSETQRNKGNFPGRFSGRQFSNSRSEMNVSTLELGDSALYLCASSSTGQGGVNTEAFFGQGTRLTVV.

This clone was counted between two and nine times. The chain couples TRBV2 to TRBJ1-5; TRBD1 might be the D (5 bases). The V gene's germline CDR1 is SNHLY and CDR2 FYNNEI. This CDR3 contains 15 residues. The V end was cut by 3 bases, the J end by 3 bases, with 12 bases between. CDR3 nucleotide sequence: TGTGCCAGCAGTGAGGAGGGGATCCCCAATCAGCCCCAGCATTTT. Protein product: CASSEEGIPNQPQHF.

The J gene is TRBJ2-5, the V gene TRBV7-2; D is ambiguous. The DNA end favors TRBJ2-7, so the J call may be wrong. Germline CDR1 SGHTA, CDR2 FQGNSA. This CDR3 has 11 residues. In nucleotides, the CDR3 is TGTGCCAGCAGCTCACGTTACGAGCAGTACTTC. This encodes CASSSRYEQYF.

With regard to this clone: The CDR3 does not end in the conserved phenylalanine or tryptophan, so this is likely a read error. The chain employs TRBV6-5 and TRBJ2-7, with 7 positions matching TRBD2. Unmatched junction bases numbered 15, after V lost 7 bases and J lost 6 bases. The CDR3 runs 15 residues. Germline CDR1 reads MNHEY; CDR2 reads SVGAGI. This CDR3 is CASTSVGGSRAEQYL. CDR3 DNA sequence: TGTGCCAGCACCTCCGTGGGGGGGTCCCGTGCCGAGCAGTACCTC.